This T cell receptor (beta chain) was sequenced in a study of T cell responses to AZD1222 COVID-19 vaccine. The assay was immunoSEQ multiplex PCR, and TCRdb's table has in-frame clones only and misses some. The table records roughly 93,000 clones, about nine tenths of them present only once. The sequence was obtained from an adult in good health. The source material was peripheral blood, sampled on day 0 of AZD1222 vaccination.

Written as DNA, the CDR3 is TGTGCCAGCAGTGAATTACCCTCGGGTTCACCCCTCCACTTT. This translates into CASSELPSGSPLHF. The chain combines TRBV2 with TRBJ1-6; unclear D gene. Germline V gene sequence: CDR1 SNHLY, CDR2 FYNNEI. The CDR3 is 14 residues long. Trimming removed 2 bases from V and 9 bases from J, with 11 bases in between.